This TCR beta chain originates from a study of blood T cell repertoires in COVID-19. Study information: Nucleic acid was either cDNA or gDNA, and it came from T cells, B-cell-depleted T cells, or PBMCs.

Germline CDR1 and CDR2: SGHVS and FNYEAQ. Trimming left V 1 base short and J 4 bases short, with 16 bases between. The CDR3 is made up of 17 amino acids. Original processing methods: Estimation of nucleated cell counts was performed using reference gene primer amplification. Assay: immunoSEQ multiplex PCR; the TCRdb copy retains only in-frame clones and omits some. V and J calls and clone size are as listed in that table; D and trimming were resolved from the DNA. The sample lists approximately 90,000 clones; approximately 89% were seen once. Sequences were obtained from peripheral blood. The rearrangement joins TRBV7-6 to TRBJ1-4, with D possibly being TRBD1 (6 bases). The TCR sequence derives from a human donor with acute or convalescent COVID-19. The donor label of this sample is uncertain. In nucleotides, the CDR3 is TGTGCCAGCAGCTTAGTAGCCCCAGGGGTCGATAATGAAAAACTGTTTTTT. Its protein product is CASSLVAPGVDNEKLFF.